This TCR beta chain was recorded in a study of T cell repertoires in cytomegalovirus infection. In the study overall: Both recently identified HLA-C-restricted and well-studied HLA-B-restricted CMV epitopes were used in the study. Shared public TCR beta signatures pointed to both CMV infection and a matching HLA type. Overall study findings and caveats: Within the response measured ex vivo, HLA-C-restricted CMV-specific TCR beta clonotypes were dominant. People with CMV and the relevant HLA were identified by cumulative public TCR beta family frequency.

The CDR3 length is 11 residues. Germline V gene lookup returns CDR1 SGHAT and CDR2 FQNNGV. V was cut by 4 bases and J by 5 bases, with 2 bases left in between. TCRdb reprocessed the reads with MiXCR, giving one entry per CDR3 protein. The sample contains 35,000 to 55,000 distinct CDR3 sequences, around 21% of which appear only once. This clonotype was counted only a few times. Its antigen remains unidentified. This chain joins TRBV11-2 and TRBJ1-4; no definite D call. The sequencing used CD8+ T cells from cultured PBMCs, collected from culture after CMV antigen stimulation. The sequence was obtained from a human donor in good health (CMV status not recorded). Some clones in this sample may be carry-over from other donors' samples. The CDR3 DNA follows: TGTGCCAGCAGCTCGAATGAAAAACTGTTTTTT. Its translation: CASSSNEKLFF.